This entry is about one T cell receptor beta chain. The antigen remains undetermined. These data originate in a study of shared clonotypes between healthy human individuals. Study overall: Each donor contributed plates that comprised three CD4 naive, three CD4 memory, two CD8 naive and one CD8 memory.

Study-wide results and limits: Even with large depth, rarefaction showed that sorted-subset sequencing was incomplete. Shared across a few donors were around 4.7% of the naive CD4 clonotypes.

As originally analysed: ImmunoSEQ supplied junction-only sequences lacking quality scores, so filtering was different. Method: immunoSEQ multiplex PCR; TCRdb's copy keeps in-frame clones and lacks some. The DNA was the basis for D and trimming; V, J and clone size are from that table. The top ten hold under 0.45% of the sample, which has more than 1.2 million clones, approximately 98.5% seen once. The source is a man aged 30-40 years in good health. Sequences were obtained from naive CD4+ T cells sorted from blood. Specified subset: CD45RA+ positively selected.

CDR3 bases: TGTGCCAGTAAACCCCTGGACAGGGGCCTCTATGGCTACACCTTC. This codes for CASKPLDRGLYGYTF. This chain connects TRBV19 to TRBJ1-2; 9 bases align to TRBD1. This CDR3 has 15 residues. Germline V CDR1 and CDR2: LNHDA, SQIVND (reference sequence). Trimming took 7 bases from V and 4 from J; bases not matched to a gene: 10.